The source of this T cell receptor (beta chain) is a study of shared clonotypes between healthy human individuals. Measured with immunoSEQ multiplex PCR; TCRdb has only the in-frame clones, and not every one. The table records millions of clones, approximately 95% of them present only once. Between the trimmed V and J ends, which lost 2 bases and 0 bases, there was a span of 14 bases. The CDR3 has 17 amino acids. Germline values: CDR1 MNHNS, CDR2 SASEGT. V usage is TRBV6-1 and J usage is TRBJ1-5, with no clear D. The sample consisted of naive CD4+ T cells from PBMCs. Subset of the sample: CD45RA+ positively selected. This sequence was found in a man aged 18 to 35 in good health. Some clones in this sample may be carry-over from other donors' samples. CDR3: CASSEYRDSNSNQPQHF. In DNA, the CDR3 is TGTGCCAGCAGTGAATATAGAGATTCCAATAGCAATCAGCCCCAGCATTTT.